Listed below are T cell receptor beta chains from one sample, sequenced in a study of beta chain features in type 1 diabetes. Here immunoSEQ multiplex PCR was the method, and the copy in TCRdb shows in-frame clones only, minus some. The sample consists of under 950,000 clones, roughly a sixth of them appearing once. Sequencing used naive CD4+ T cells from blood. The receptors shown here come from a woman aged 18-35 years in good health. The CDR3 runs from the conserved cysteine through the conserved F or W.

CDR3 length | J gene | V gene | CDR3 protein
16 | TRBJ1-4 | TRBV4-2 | CASSQPRPATNEKLFF
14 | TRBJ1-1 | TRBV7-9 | CANAEWGENTEAFF
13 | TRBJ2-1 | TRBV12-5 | CASGRINSGEQFF
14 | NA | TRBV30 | CAWSVRSRPYEQYF
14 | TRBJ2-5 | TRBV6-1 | CASSAGTAQETQYF
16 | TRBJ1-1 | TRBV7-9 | CASSSDWTGRDTEAFF
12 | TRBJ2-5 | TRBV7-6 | CASSLTEETQYF
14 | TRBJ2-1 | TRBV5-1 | CASSVDRGRNEQFF
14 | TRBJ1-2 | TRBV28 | CASSLIPGAHGYTF
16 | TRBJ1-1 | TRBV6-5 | CASSYFPSWGNTEAFF
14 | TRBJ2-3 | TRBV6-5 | CASSPTSGSDTQYF
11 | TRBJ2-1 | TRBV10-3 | CAISESSKQFF
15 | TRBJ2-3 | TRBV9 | CASSVGRFSTDTQYF
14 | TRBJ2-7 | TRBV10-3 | CAISVSQGAYEQYF
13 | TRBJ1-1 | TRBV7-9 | CASSLEVLGEAFF
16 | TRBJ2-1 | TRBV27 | CASSLRLAGGYNEQFF
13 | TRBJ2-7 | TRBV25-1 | CASSEPRAYEQYF
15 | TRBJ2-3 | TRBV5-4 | CASTSGTHSTDTQYF
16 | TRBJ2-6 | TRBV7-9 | CASDWQGASGANVLTF
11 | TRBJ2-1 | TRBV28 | CASRYAWEQFF
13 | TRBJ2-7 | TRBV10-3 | CAITEGPHYEQYF
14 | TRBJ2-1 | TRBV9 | CASSVDPGKNEQFF
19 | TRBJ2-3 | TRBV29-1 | CSGRDRGLAGGPSTDTQYF
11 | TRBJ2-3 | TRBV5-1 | CASSLVDTQYF
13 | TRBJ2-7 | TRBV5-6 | CASLVPQTYEQYF
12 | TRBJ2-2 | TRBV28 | CASSPRTGELFF
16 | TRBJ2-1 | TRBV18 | CASSRKTGGANNEQFF
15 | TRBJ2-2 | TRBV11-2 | CASSPRQGPTGELFF
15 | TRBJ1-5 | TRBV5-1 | CASSLGTGSNQPQHF
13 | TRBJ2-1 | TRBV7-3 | CASSLDSDNEQFF
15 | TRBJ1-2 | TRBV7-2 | CASSLNPQGSYGYTF
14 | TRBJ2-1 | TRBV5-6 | CASSLWTSWDEQFF
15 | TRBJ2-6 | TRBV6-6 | CASSYVTSGANVLTF
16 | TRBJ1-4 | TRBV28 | CASSSLRGSANEKLFF
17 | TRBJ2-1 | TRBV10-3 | CAISDYRTSGRKNEQFF
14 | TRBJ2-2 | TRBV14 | CASSQVGGTGELFF
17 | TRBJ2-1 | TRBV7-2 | CASSLVSGAGSYNEQFF
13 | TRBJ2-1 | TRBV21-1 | CASPSGSYNEQFF
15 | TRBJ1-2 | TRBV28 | CANSFGQGVNYGYTF
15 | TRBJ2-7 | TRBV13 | CASSLYPGQGYEQYF
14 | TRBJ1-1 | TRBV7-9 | CASSRPGTGTEAFF
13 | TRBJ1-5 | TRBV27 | CASRRSPDQPQHF
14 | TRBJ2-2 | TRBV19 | CASSILAPTGELFF
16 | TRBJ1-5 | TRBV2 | CASRPIPGGSNQPQHF
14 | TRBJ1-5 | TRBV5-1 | CASSPTDPDQPQHF